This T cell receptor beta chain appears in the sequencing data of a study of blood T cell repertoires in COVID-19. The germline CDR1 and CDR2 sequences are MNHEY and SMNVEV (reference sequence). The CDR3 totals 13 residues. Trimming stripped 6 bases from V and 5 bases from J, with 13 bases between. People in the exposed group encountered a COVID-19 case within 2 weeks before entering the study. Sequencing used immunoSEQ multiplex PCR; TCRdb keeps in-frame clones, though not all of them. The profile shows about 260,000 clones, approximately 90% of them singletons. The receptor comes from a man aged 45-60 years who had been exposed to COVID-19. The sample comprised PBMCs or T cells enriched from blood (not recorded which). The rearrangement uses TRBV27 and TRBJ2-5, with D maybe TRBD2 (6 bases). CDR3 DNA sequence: TGTGCCAGCAGCTGGCAGGGAGGCGAGACCCAGTACTTC. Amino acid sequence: CASSWQGGETQYF.